This T cell receptor (beta chain) was captured by sequencing in a study of T cell changes during pregnancy in multiple sclerosis (dated by TCRdb to between 2018 and 2020). About the study as a whole: In women with multiple sclerosis, the researchers looked at how the T cell repertoire shifted as pregnancy progressed.

CDR3 length: 14 amino acids, cysteine to phenylalanine. The only DNA kept is the CDR3, 42 bases in frame from the first base. V and J are truncated by 0 bases and 5 bases respectively, leaving an intervening sequence of 10 bases. CDR1 MNHEY and CDR2 SVGAGI were looked up in the germline V gene. The table lists this clone with a count of one. Its antigen target is currently unknown. No much larger clone is present one base from it, and per-base qualities are unavailable. Libraries came from the immunoSEQ multiplex PCR assay. Entries here come from immuneACCESS through TCRdb and include only in-frame sequences with V and J called. Some clones fail to appear in such tables; in the studies checked, an unresolved V gene covers under half of the shortfall, and the cause of the remainder is unknown. The sample yields around 56,000 clones; around nine tenths were counted once. The biggest ten clones account for 2% to 2.5% of the sample.

Rearrangement joined TRBV6-5 to TRBJ1-2; the D segment cannot be called with confidence. The sample consisted of peripheral blood, taken in the first trimester of pregnancy. The sequence was collected from a female donor in good health, enrolled as a control in a pregnancy study. The CDR3 region reads CASSYSNGEYGYTF. The DNA reads TGTGCCAGCAGTTACTCAAACGGGGAATATGGCTACACCTTC.